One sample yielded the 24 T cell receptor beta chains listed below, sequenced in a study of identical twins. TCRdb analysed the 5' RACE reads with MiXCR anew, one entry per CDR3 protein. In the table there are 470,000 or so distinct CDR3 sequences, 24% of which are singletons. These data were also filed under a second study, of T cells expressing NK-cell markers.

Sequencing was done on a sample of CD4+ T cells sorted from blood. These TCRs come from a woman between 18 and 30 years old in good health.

This CDR3 is CASSVREQYF. DNA of the CDR3: TGTGCCAGCAGTGTGCGCGAGCAGTACTTC. V and J are TRBV2 and TRBJ2-7, with D unresolved. Germline assignment: CDR1 SNHLY and CDR2 FYNNEI. Trimming removed 4 bases at V and 6 bases at J, with 4 bases between. The CDR3 runs 10 residues.

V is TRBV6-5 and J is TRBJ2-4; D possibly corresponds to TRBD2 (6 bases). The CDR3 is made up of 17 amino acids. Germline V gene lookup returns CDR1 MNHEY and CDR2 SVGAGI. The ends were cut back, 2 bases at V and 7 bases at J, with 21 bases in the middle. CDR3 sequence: CASSYLPFSGTGNIQYF. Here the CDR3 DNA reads TGTGCCAGCAGTTACCTTCCATTTTCCGGGACTGGGAACATTCAGTACTTC.

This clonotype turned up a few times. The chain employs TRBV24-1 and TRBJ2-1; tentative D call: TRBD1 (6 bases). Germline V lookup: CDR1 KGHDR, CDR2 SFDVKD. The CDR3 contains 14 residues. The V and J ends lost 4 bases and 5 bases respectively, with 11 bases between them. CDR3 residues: CATSDNRDDNEQFF. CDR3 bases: TGTGCCACCAGTGACAACAGGGACGACAATGAGCAGTTCTTC.

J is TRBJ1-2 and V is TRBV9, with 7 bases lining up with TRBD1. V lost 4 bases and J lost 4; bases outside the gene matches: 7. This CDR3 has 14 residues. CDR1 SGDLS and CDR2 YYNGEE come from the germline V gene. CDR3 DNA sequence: TGTGCCAGCAGCATATTGGGACAGATCTATGGCTACACCTTC. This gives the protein CASSILGQIYGYTF. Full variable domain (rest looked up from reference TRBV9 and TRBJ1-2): DSGVTQTPKHLITATGQRVTLRCSPRSGDLSVYWYQQSLDQGLQFLIQYYNGEERAKGNILERFSAQQFPDLHSELNLSSLELGDSALYFCASSILGQIYGYTFGSGTRLTVV.

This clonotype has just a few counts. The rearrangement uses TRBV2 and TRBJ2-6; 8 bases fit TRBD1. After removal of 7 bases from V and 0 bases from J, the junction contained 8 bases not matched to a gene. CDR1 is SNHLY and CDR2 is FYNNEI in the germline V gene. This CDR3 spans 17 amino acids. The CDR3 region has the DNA TGTGCCAGCAATAGGGACAGGCGTACCTCTGGGGCCAACGTCCTGACTTTC. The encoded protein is CASNRDRRTSGANVLTF.

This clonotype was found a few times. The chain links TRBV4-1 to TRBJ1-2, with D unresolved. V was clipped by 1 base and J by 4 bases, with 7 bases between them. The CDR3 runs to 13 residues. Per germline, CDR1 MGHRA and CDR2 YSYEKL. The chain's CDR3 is CASSQVGSYGYTF. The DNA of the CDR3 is TGCGCCAGCAGCCAAGTGGGAAGCTATGGCTACACCTTC.

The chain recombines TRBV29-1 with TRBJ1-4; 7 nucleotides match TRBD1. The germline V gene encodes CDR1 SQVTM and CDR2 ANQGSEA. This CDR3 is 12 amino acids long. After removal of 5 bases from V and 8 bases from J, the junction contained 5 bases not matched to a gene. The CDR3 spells CSVKTGVEKLFF. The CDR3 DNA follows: TGCAGCGTTAAAACAGGGGTAGAAAAACTGTTTTTT. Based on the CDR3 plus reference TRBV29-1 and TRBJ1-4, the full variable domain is SAVISQKPSRDICQRGTSLTIQCQVDSQVTMMFWYRQQPGQSLTLIATANQGSEATYESGFVIDKFPISRPNLTFSTLTVSNMSPEDSSIYLCSVKTGVEKLFFGSGTQLSVL.

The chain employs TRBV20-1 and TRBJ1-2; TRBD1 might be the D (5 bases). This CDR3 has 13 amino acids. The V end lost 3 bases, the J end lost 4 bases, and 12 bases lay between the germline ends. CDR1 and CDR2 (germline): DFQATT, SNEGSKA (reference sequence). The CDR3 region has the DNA TGCAGTGCTAGGGACGGGGGACGCTATGGCTACACCTTC. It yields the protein CSARDGGRYGYTF.

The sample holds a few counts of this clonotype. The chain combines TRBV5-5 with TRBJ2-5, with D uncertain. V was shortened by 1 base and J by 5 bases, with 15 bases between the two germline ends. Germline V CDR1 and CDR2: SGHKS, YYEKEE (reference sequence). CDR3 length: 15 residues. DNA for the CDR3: TGTGCCAGCAGCTTGTATCTGGGTGGGTCGGAGACCCAGTACTTC. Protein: CASSLYLGGSETQYF.

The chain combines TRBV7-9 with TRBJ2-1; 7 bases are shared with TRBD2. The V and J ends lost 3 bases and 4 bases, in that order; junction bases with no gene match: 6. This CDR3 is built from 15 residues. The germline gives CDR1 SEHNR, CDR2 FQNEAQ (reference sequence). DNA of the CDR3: TGTGCCAGCAGCTTCCTCGGGAGGTTATACAATGAGCAGTTCTTC. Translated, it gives CASSFLGRLYNEQFF.

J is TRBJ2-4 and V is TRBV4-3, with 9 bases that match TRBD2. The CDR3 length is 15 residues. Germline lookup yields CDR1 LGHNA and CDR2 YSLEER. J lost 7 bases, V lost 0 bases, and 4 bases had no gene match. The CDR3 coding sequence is TGCGCCAGCAGCCAAGATGCGGGAGGGTGGAACATTCAGTACTTC. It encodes CASSQDAGGWNIQYF.

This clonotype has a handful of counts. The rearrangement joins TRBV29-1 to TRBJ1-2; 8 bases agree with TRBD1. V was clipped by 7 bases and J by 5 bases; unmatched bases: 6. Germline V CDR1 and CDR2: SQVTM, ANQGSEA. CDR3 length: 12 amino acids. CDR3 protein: CSAWDRNYGYTF. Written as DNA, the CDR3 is TGCAGCGCCTGGGACAGGAATTATGGCTACACCTTC.

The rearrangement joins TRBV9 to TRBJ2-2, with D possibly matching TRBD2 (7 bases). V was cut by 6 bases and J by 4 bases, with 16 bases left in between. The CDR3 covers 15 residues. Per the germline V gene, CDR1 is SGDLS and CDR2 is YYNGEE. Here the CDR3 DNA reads TGTGCCAGCACCGTGGGGGGGCCGGGCACCGGGGAGCTGTTTTTT. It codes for CASTVGGPGTGELFF.

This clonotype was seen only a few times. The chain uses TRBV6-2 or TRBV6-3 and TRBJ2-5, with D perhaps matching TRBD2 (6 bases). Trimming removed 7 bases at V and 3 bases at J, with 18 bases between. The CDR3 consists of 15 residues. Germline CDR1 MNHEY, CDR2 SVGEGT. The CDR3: CASTLGGPGEETQYF. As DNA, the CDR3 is TGTGCCAGCACCCTAGGAGGGCCGGGAGAAGAGACCCAGTACTTC.

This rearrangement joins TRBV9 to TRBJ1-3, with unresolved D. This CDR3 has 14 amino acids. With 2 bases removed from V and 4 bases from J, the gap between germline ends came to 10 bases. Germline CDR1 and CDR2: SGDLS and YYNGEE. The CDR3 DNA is TGTGCCAGCAGCGTCGGAAGGCCGGGAAACACCATATATTTT. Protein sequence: CASSVGRPGNTIYF.

The CDR3 DNA reads as TGTGCCAGTAGTCACCAGAGGGATCAGCCCCAGCATTTT. Translation: CASSHQRDQPQHF. The V gene is TRBV19, the J gene TRBJ1-5; D ambiguous. The V and J ends lost 5 bases and 5 bases respectively, with 10 bases between them. The CDR3 length is 13 residues. Per the germline V gene, CDR1 is LNHDA and CDR2 is SQIVND (reference sequence).

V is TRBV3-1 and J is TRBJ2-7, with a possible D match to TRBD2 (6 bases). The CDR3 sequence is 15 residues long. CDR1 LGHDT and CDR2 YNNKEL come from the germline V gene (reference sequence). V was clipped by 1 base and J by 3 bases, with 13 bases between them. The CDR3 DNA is TGTGCCAGCAGCCAAGGTCCCGGGACTCACTACGAGCAGTACTTC. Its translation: CASSQGPGTHYEQYF.

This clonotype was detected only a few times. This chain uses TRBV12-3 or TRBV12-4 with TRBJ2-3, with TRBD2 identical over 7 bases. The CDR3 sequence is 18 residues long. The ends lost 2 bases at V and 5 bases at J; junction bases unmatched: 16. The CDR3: CASSLKSTGEGRIDTQYF. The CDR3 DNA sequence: TGTGCCAGCAGTTTAAAGTCTACGGGGGAGGGCCGCATAGATACGCAGTATTTT.

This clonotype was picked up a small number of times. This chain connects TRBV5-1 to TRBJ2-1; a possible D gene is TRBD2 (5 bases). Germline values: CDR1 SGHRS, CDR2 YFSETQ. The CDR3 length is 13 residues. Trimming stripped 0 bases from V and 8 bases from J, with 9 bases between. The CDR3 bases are TGCGCCAGCAGCTTGGAGGAGGAGGATGAGCAGTTCTTC. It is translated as CASSLEEEDEQFF. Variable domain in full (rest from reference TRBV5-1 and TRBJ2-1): KAGVTQTPRYLIKTRGQQVTLSCSPISGHRSVSWYQQTPGQGLQFLFEYFSETQRNKGNFPGRFSGRQFSNSRSEMNVSTLELGDSALYLCASSLEEEDEQFFGPGTRLTVL.

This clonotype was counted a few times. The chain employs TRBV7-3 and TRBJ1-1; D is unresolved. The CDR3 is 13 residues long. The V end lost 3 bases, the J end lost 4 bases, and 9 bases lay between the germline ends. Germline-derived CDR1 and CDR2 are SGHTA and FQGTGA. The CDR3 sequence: CASSFTKGTEAFF. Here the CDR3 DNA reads TGTGCCAGCAGCTTTACGAAAGGCACTGAAGCTTTCTTT.

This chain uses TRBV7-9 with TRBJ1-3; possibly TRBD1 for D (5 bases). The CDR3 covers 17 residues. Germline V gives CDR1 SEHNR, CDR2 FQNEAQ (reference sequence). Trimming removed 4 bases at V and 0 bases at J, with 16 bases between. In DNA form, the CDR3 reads TGTGCCAGCAGCTACACAGGAAGCACCCCCTCTGGAAACACCATATATTTT. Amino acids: CASSYTGSTPSGNTIYF. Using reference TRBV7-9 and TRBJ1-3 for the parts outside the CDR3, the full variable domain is DTGVSQNPRHKITKRGQNVTFRCDPISEHNRLYWYRQTLGQGPEFLTYFQNEAQLEKSRLLSDRFSAERPKGSFSTLEIQRTEQGDSAMYLCASSYTGSTPSGNTIYFGEGSWLTVV.

CDR3 in DNA: TGTGCCAGCAGATACGGGACCCCAGACAGAAACACCGGGGAGCTGTTTTTT. Protein sequence: CASRYGTPDRNTGELFF. The chain employs TRBV6-2 or TRBV6-3 and TRBJ2-2; possibly TRBD1 or TRBD2 for D (5 bases each). With 6 bases removed from V and 2 bases from J, the gap between germline ends came to 19 bases. The CDR3 is made up of 17 amino acids. Germline V gene lookup returns CDR1 MNHEY and CDR2 SVGEGT.

The CDR3, as DNA: TGTGCCAGCAGCCAAACTAGGGGGCAGGAGACCCAGTACTTC. This codes for CASSQTRGQETQYF. The chain joins TRBV11-3 to TRBJ2-5; 7 positions agree with TRBD1. Germline trimming cut 5 bases from V and 5 bases from J; bases unmatched to any gene: 8. Per germline, CDR1 SGHNT and CDR2 YENEEA. The CDR3 has 14 amino acids.

CDR3 region: CASGVGDTQYF. The CDR3 DNA reads TGTGCCAGCGGGGTGGGTGATACGCAGTATTTT. V gene TRBV12-3 or TRBV12-4 combines with J gene TRBJ2-3, with unresolved D. V dropped 8 bases and J dropped 6 bases, with 9 bases sitting between them. This CDR3 is built from 11 residues.